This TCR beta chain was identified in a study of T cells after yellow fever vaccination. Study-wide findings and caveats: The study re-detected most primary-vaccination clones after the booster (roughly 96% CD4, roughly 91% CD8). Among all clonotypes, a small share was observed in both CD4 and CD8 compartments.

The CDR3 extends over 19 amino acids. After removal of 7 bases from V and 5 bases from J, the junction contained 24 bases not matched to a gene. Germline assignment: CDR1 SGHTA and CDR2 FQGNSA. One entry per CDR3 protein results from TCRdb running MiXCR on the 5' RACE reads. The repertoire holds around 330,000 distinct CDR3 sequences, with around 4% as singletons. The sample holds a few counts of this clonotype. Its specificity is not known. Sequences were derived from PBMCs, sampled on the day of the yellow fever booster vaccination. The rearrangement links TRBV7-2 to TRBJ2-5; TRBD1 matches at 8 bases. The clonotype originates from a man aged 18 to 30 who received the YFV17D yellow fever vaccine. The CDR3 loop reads CASTRGETGDAMERETQYF. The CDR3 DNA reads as TGTGCCAGCACCCGCGGTGAGACAGGGGACGCGATGGAGAGGGAGACCCAGTACTTC.